Many counts were recorded for the clone carrying this T cell receptor (beta chain). V dropped 5 bases and J dropped 6; count of bases not matched to a gene: 6. The CDR3 is 13 residues long. Germline CDR1 reads SGHNT; CDR2 reads YENEEA. This specimen belongs to a study of T cells after yellow fever vaccination. TCRdb re-analysed the 5' RACE reads in MiXCR, keeping a single row per CDR3 protein. Of approximately 58,000 distinct CDR3 sequences in the sample, about 5.6% were seen once. Study results and limitations: Detected again after the booster were most primary-vaccination clones, at 96% CD4 and 88% CD8.

The clonotype originates from a man in his late teens or twenties who received the YFV17D yellow fever vaccine. The source was PBMCs, either bulk or a sorted T-cell subset (CD4+, CD8+, memory, or dextramer-sorted; not recorded which), collected on the day of the yellow fever booster vaccination. The chain recombines TRBV11-3 with TRBJ2-7; 8 bases match TRBD2. The CDR3 region has the DNA TGTGCCAGCAGCCCTCGGGGGGGACTCGAGCAGTACTTC. It yields the protein CASSPRGGLEQYF.